These 32 T cell receptor beta chains were sequenced from one sample in a study of T cell repertoires in cytomegalovirus infection. TCRdb passed the reads through MiXCR, listing each CDR3 protein once. The sample lists some 940,000 distinct CDR3 sequences, around 31% seen once, with over 13% in the top ten. These receptors are not linked to any known antigen. This sample comprised cultured CD8+ T cells from PBMCs, obtained from culture after CMV antigen stimulation. All receptors come from a human donor in good health (CMV status not recorded). Some clones in this sample may be carry-over from other donors' samples.

The rearrangement links TRBV27 to TRBJ2-7; a weak D match, TRBD1 (6 bases). CDR1 MNHEY and CDR2 SMNVEV come from the germline V gene (reference sequence). CDR3 length: 16 amino acids. V was pared by 6 bases and J by 5 bases, with 23 bases between. CDR3 bases: TGTGCCAGCAGCTACGGACAGTTCTCAATGCTTGACGAGCAGTACTTC. Amino acids: CASSYGQFSMLDEQYF.

The chain couples TRBV7-6 to TRBJ2-1; weak D call: TRBD1 (5 bases). This CDR3 region has 15 residues. Germline CDR1 SGHVS, CDR2 FNYEAQ. Trimming took 1 base from V and 2 from J, leaving 9 bases between them. CDR3 protein: CASSLGRAPYNEQFF. CDR3 DNA: TGTGCCAGCAGCTTAGGCAGGGCGCCCTACAATGAGCAGTTCTTC.

This chain links TRBV29-1 with TRBJ2-1; 9 nucleotides match TRBD2. In germline, CDR1 is SQVTM, CDR2 ANQGSEA. V lost 2 bases, J lost 2 bases, and 10 bases stayed unmatched. The CDR3 is 17 residues long. The CDR3 nucleotides are TGCAGCGTTGAATTTGAGGCAGCGGGGGGACCCTACAATGAGCAGTTCTTC. Translation gives CSVEFEAAGGPYNEQFF.

This sequence joins TRBV7-9 and TRBJ2-2; D not certain. Trimming stripped 5 bases from V and 3 bases from J, with 7 bases between. The CDR3 contains 13 residues. The germline V gene encodes CDR1 SEHNR and CDR2 FQNEAQ (reference sequence). CDR3 sequence reads: CASSPSHTGELFF. The DNA of the CDR3 is TGTGCCAGCAGCCCCTCCCACACCGGGGAGCTGTTTTTT.

About this clonotype itself: This may arise from a read error, as a much more abundant clone is one base away. V is TRBV19 and J is TRBJ1-2; the D gene is possibly TRBD1 (5 bases). The germline V gene has CDR1 LNHDA and CDR2 SQIVND (reference sequence). This CDR3 region has 15 residues. Written as DNA, the CDR3 is TGTGCCAGTAGTACCTTCGACAGTCCCAACTATGGCTACATCTTC. Translated, it gives CASSTFDSPNYGYIF.

CDR3 sequence: CASHLGVQETQYF. For the CDR3, the DNA is TGTGCCAGCCATCTTGGGGTCCAAGAGACCCAGTACTTC. The J gene is TRBJ2-5, the V gene TRBV6-6, with D uncertain. V dropped 8 bases and J dropped 1 base, with 11 bases sitting between them. Germline-derived CDR1 and CDR2 are MNHNY and SVGAGI (reference sequence). The CDR3 is 13 residues long.

About this clonotype: This CDR3 fails to terminate in the conserved phenylalanine or tryptophan, so it likely reflects a read error. This chain links TRBV6-5 with TRBJ1-1; the D is unclear. This CDR3 is 15 amino acids long. V was pared by 2 bases and J by 2 bases, with 12 bases between. The germline V gene encodes CDR1 MNHEY and CDR2 SVGAGI. CDR3 in amino acids: CASSYEGMFNTEAFS. The CDR3 nucleotides are TGTGCCAGCAGTTACGAGGGCATGTTTAACACTGAAGCTTTCTCT.

This clonotype has just a few counts. V is TRBV7-6 and J is TRBJ2-7; either TRBD1 or TRBD2 may supply D (5 bases each). This CDR3 is 14 amino acids long. V was cut by 1 base and J by 2 bases, with 9 bases left in between. Per germline, CDR1 SGHVS and CDR2 FNYEAQ. CDR3 region: CASSLDPGPYEQYV. As DNA, the CDR3 is TGTGCCAGCAGCTTAGATCCGGGGCCCTACGAGCAGTACGTC.

About this clonotype itself: An end of the junction differs from the germline gene, which may be a read error. J is TRBJ2-2 and V is TRBV20-1; 9 positions match TRBD1. The germline CDR1 and CDR2 sequences are DFQATT and SNEGSKA (reference sequence). The CDR3 has 13 amino acids. DNA for the CDR3: TGCAGTGCTAGGGACAGGGGAACCGGGGAGCGGTTTTTT. Protein: CSARDRGTGERFF.

This rearrangement joins TRBV2 to TRBJ2-4; possibly TRBD2 for D (7 bases). The CDR3 covers 14 residues. CDR1 SNHLY and CDR2 FYNNEI come from the germline V gene. V gave up 9 bases and J gave up 5 bases, with 17 bases separating them. CDR3 residues: CASTRGGGENIQYF. CDR3 DNA sequence: TGTGCCAGTACACGAGGGGGAGGGGAAAACATTCAGTACTTC.

This clonotype was detected many times. The V call is TRBV5-1, the J call TRBJ2-7; 10 bases are shared with TRBD1. Germline V gene sequence: CDR1 SGHRS, CDR2 YFSETQ. V trimming: 4 bases; J trimming: 5 bases; junction bases outside the gene matches: 3. The CDR3 length is 13 residues. The CDR3 coding sequence is TGCGCCAGCAGCCGGGACAGGGGCCACGAGCAGTACTTC. Residues: CASSRDRGHEQYF.

This clonotype was detected ten times or more. The rearrangement joins TRBV12-3 or TRBV12-4 to TRBJ2-2, with D possibly being TRBD2 (6 bases). V dropped 7 bases and J dropped 8 bases, with 29 bases sitting between them. This CDR3 comprises 18 residues. The CDR3 coding sequence is TGTGCCAGCACCCCGTTGGTATCGGGGGAGAGCGATGCTGGGGAGCTGTTTTTT. Protein: CASTPLVSGESDAGELFF.

In its sample, this clonotype was seen many times. This chain uses TRBV7-8 with TRBJ1-3, with TRBD1 identical over 7 bases. The CDR3 spans 18 residues. Germline CDR1 reads SGHVS; CDR2 reads FQNEAQ. J lost 0 bases, V lost 5 bases, and 13 bases had no gene match. Here the CDR3 DNA reads TGTGCCAGCAGCCAAACCGGGACAGCCTTCTTCTCTGGAAACACCATATATTTT. Residues: CASSQTGTAFFSGNTIYF.

This clonotype came up a few times. The V call is TRBV2, the J call TRBJ2-3; no definite D call. From germline, CDR1 is SNHLY and CDR2 FYNNEI. V was trimmed by 3 bases and J by 2 bases, leaving 15 bases between them. CDR3 length: 16 residues. CDR3 in DNA: TGTGCCAGCAGTGAGGGCCTCCAGTCCCTCACAGATACGCAGTATTTT. It is translated as CASSEGLQSLTDTQYF.

This clonotype was counted many times. The chain combines TRBV12-5 with TRBJ2-3, with D perhaps TRBD2 (7 bases). This CDR3 has 18 amino acids. CDR1 LGHNT and CDR2 FRNRAP come from the germline V gene. Trimming took 3 bases from V and 3 from J, leaving 22 bases between them. The CDR3 protein is CASGFGKEGGPVTDTQYF. The DNA of the CDR3 is TGTGCTAGTGGTTTTGGCAAGGAGGGGGGGCCGGTGACAGATACGCAGTATTTT.

The chain has TRBV7-9 and TRBJ2-2; 11 nucleotides agree with TRBD2. Germline V CDR1 and CDR2: SEHNR, FQNEAQ (reference sequence). The CDR3 is made up of 17 amino acids. Trimming at V came to 5 bases and at J to 7 bases, leaving 12 bases not matched to a gene. The CDR3 coding sequence is TGTGCCAGCAGCCCCGGAGATAGCGGGGGGGCCATCGGGGAGCTGTTTTTT. Its translation is CASSPGDSGGAIGELFF. Full variable domain (missing parts from reference TRBV7-9 and TRBJ2-2): DTGVSQNPRHKITKRGQNVTFRCDPISEHNRLYWYRQTLGQGPEFLTYFQNEAQLEKSRLLSDRFSAERPKGSFSTLEIQRTEQGDSAMYLCASSPGDSGGAIGELFFGEGSRLTVL.

This clonotype was observed many times. The J gene is TRBJ2-1, the V gene TRBV7-2, with 9 bases fitting TRBD2. The CDR3 is 17 amino acids. Unmatched junction bases numbered 10, after V lost 5 bases and J lost 2 bases. Germline values: CDR1 SGHTA, CDR2 FQGNSA. CDR3 nucleotides: TGTGCCAGCAGCGACCTAGCGGGGAACGTCGCCTACAATGAGCAGTTCTTC. Amino acid sequence: CASSDLAGNVAYNEQFF.

This sequence joins TRBV14 and TRBJ2-5; D possibly matches TRBD1 or TRBD2 (5 bases each). V was pared by 4 bases and J by 5 bases, with 20 bases between. CDR1 is SGHDN and CDR2 is FVKESK in the germline V gene. The CDR3 contains 16 residues. DNA for the CDR3: TGTGCCAGCAGCCTCTTAATAGGGACGGCTCGGGAGACCCAGTACTTC. Translated: CASSLLIGTARETQYF.

The CDR3 bases are TGTGCCAGCAGTTACTCGATTTCCCGAATGACAGGTCCCTACAATGAGCAGTTCTTC. Protein product: CASSYSISRMTGPYNEQFF. The V gene is TRBV6-2 or TRBV6-3, the J gene TRBJ2-1; maybe TRBD1 (6 bases). Germline assignment: CDR1 MNHEY and CDR2 SVGEGT. This CDR3 comprises 19 residues. Trimming left V 0 bases short and J 2 bases short, with 20 bases between.

This chain connects TRBV12-3 or TRBV12-4 to TRBJ2-7, with TRBD1 as a possible D gene (5 bases). The V and J ends lost 3 bases and 1 base respectively, with 13 bases between them. This CDR3 comprises 15 residues. The CDR3 region is CASSLLDSSSYEQYF. The CDR3 coding sequence is TGTGCCAGCAGTTTGCTCGACAGCTCTTCCTACGAGCAGTACTTC.

The chain combines TRBV19 with TRBJ2-3; D uncertain. Trimming took off 5 bases at V and 2 bases at J, with 8 bases between the two ends. Germline-derived CDR1 and CDR2 are LNHDA and SQIVND (reference sequence). CDR3 length: 13 amino acids. CDR3 sequence: CASSSLLTDTQYF. The DNA of the CDR3 is TGTGCCAGTAGTTCCTTGCTCACAGATACGCAGTATTTT.

The genes are TRBV6-1 and TRBJ2-1; D could derive from TRBD1 or TRBD2 (6 bases each). CDR3 length: 16 amino acids. Germline V gene sequence: CDR1 MNHNS, CDR2 SASEGT. Trimming pared 6 bases from V and 4 bases from J, leaving 19 bases between. In DNA, the CDR3 is TGTGCCAGCAGCATGGGGGGCGGGGAGAGGTACAATGAGCAGTTCTTC. Residues: CASSMGGGERYNEQFF.

The gene calls are TRBV6-5 and TRBJ2-2; D perhaps matches TRBD1 (6 bases). The germline V gene has CDR1 MNHEY and CDR2 SVGAGI. The length of the CDR3 is 14 residues. Trimming removed 3 bases at V and 10 bases at J, with 15 bases between. This chain's CDR3 is CASSYVDRAPELFF. CDR3 nucleotide sequence: TGTGCCAGCAGTTATGTGGACAGAGCCCCGGAGCTGTTTTTT.

As to this clonotype: Just one base apart from a much larger clone, this may be a read error. The chain employs TRBV7-8 and TRBJ1-1, with D unclear. Germline CDR1 SGHVS, CDR2 FQNEAQ. This CDR3 is built from 15 residues. The CDR3 protein is CASSLVPTEGTGAFF. CDR3 in DNA: TGTGCCAGCAGCTTAGTGCCGACCGAGGGCACTGGAGCTTTCTTT.

This clonotype was observed a handful of times. V and J are TRBV6-5 and TRBJ1-2, with D uncertain. Germline values: CDR1 MNHEY, CDR2 SVGAGI. This CDR3 is 15 amino acids long. V shed 7 bases and J shed 4 bases, with 19 bases lying between them. The CDR3 DNA is TGTGCCAGCAAAAGCGGGCCCGTCGGCCCCTATGGCTACACCTTC. This codes for CASKSGPVGPYGYTF.

This clonotype showed up just a few times. The chain couples TRBV20-1 to TRBJ2-3, with a tentative D call TRBD2 (5 bases). Trimming cost V 0 bases and J 6 bases, with 13 bases left between them. CDR1 is DFQATT and CDR2 is SNEGSKA in the germline V gene (reference sequence). The CDR3 is 14 residues long. In nucleotides, the CDR3 is TGCAGTGCTAGAGATACGGTCACGGGGGATACGCAGTATTTT. It translates to CSARDTVTGDTQYF.

The chain is built from TRBV10-2 and TRBJ2-1, with D tentatively TRBD2 (7 bases). The CDR3 spans 13 residues. In germline, CDR1 is WSHSY, CDR2 SAAADI. V lost 10 bases and J 8 bases, leaving 18 bases between the germline ends. CDR3 loop: CATSLDGGHEQFF. As DNA, the CDR3 is TGCGCCACCTCTCTTGACGGGGGGCATGAGCAGTTCTTC.

This clonotype was recorded many times. The gene calls are TRBV11-1 and TRBJ2-7; TRBD2 matches 8 bases. V shed 4 bases and J 0 bases; nucleotides not matched to a gene: 5. The germline V gene encodes CDR1 SGHAT and CDR2 FQDESV (reference sequence). The CDR3 covers 15 residues. The CDR3 DNA is TGTGCCAGCAGCTACAGCGGGGGATCCTCCTACGAGCAGTACTTC. Its protein is CASSYSGGSSYEQYF.

The genes are TRBV4-1 and TRBJ2-2; TRBD1 aligns across 7 bases. Per the germline V gene, CDR1 is MGHRA and CDR2 is YSYEKL. The CDR3 length is 18 residues. V dropped 1 base and J dropped 9; count of bases not matched to a gene: 17. The DNA for the CDR3 is TGCGCCAGCAGCCAAGCATCCATCCCCAGGGGGTGGGCCTGGGAGCTGTTTTTT. Its protein is CASSQASIPRGWAWELFF.

This clonotype was seen only a few times. The chain employs TRBV4-1 and TRBJ2-7; a possible D gene is TRBD1 (5 bases). V lost 4 bases and J 3 bases, leaving 10 bases between the germline ends. The CDR3 sequence is 13 residues long. Per germline, CDR1 MGHRA and CDR2 YSYEKL. CDR3 nucleotide sequence: TGCGCCAGCAGCCGCTGGACAAACTACGAGCAGTACTTC. Protein: CASSRWTNYEQYF.

V gene TRBV9 combines with J gene TRBJ1-1; unclear D gene. This CDR3 contains 15 residues. Trimming stripped 3 bases from V and 1 base from J, with 13 bases between. Germline V gene sequence: CDR1 SGDLS, CDR2 YYNGEE. CDR3: CASSGGEGGNTEAFF. The CDR3 DNA is TGTGCCAGCAGCGGTGGGGAGGGAGGGAACACTGAAGCTTTCTTT.

To note about this clonotype: The conserved closing phenylalanine or tryptophan is absent in this CDR3, likely reflecting a read error. This sequence joins TRBV6-2 or TRBV6-3 and TRBJ1-2; 7 bases match TRBD1. Germline CDR1 and CDR2: MNHEY and SVGEGT. V lost 2 bases and J lost 7; bases outside the gene matches: 1. This CDR3 comprises 12 residues. The CDR3 DNA sequence: TGTGCCAGCAGTTACACAGGGGTTGGCTACACCATC. It is translated as CASSYTGVGYTI.